These 27 T cell receptor beta chains were all obtained from the same sample, sequenced in a study of glioma-infiltrating T cells after dendritic cell vaccination. Time point here: after dendritic cell vaccination, including at tumor progression/relapse. Profiled with immunoSEQ multiplex PCR; TCRdb holds only in-frame clones, not every one. The table lists 90,000 or so clones, 80% to 90% of them singletons. Source: blood, taken after dendritic cell vaccination. These receptors came from a human donor with glioblastoma.

The chain has TRBV4-1 and TRBJ2-1, with 7 bases that match TRBD2. The V segment lost 1 base and the J segment 4 bases; nucleotides outside the gene matches: 10. This CDR3 is 17 amino acids long. Germline lookup yields CDR1 MGHRA and CDR2 YSYEKL. CDR3 DNA: TGCGCCAGCAGCCAAGGGTTTGCGGGAGTTGGGTACAATGAGCAGTTCTTC. It translates to CASSQGFAGVGYNEQFF.

The chain uses TRBV7-7 and TRBJ2-1, with 7 nucleotides matching TRBD2. Looked up from germline, CDR1 is SSHAT and CDR2 is FNYEAQ (reference sequence). The V gene end was trimmed by 5 bases and the J gene end by 8 bases; junction bases not matched to a gene: 6. The CDR3 length is 13 residues. CDR3 loop: CASSPGGGDEQFF. The CDR3 coding sequence is TGTGCCAGCAGCCCCGGCGGGGGTGATGAGCAGTTCTTC.

The rearrangement links TRBV27 to TRBJ1-6, with a tentative D call TRBD1 (5 bases). This CDR3 region has 13 residues. Trimming removed 3 bases from V and 10 bases from J, with 10 bases in between. Germline V gives CDR1 MNHEY, CDR2 SMNVEV (reference sequence). The CDR3 DNA reads as TGTGCCAGCAGTTTCAGGGATTACTCACCCCTCCACTTT. Its protein is CASSFRDYSPLHF.

V gene TRBV5-6 combines with J gene TRBJ1-4; D may be TRBD1 (6 bases). CDR1 and CDR2 (germline): SGHDT, YYEEEE. The CDR3 length is 15 residues. The ends were cut back, 4 bases at V and 4 bases at J, with 14 bases in the middle. CDR3 sequence: CASSPRTVNNEKLFF. The DNA for the CDR3 is TGTGCCAGCAGCCCCCGGACAGTAAATAATGAAAAACTGTTTTTT.

The J gene is TRBJ2-3, the V gene TRBV5-1, with D maybe TRBD1 (6 bases). The CDR3 consists of 13 residues. V gave up 5 bases and J gave up 3 bases, with 10 bases separating them. The germline gives CDR1 SGHRS, CDR2 YFSETQ. CDR3 sequence reads: CASRDRETDTQYF. As DNA, the CDR3 is TGCGCCAGCAGGGACAGAGAAACAGATACGCAGTATTTT. Drawing the rest from reference TRBV5-1 and TRBJ2-3, the complete variable domain is KAGVTQTPRYLIKTRGQQVTLSCSPISGHRSVSWYQQTPGQGLQFLFEYFSETQRNKGNFPGRFSGRQFSNSRSEMNVSTLELGDSALYLCASRDRETDTQYFGPGTRLTVL.

The chain links TRBV6-1 to TRBJ1-4; no firm D call. V lost 6 bases, J lost 3 bases, and 8 bases lay in between. The CDR3 is made up of 13 amino acids. The germline gives CDR1 MNHNS, CDR2 SASEGT. The CDR3 loop is CASSQVPNEKLFF. In DNA, the CDR3 is TGTGCCAGCAGCCAGGTACCTAATGAAAAACTGTTTTTT.

A remark on this clone: This same CDR3 is encoded by further DNA sequences in the sample. The chain joins TRBV12-5 to TRBJ2-7; TRBD2 might be the D (5 bases). Per germline, CDR1 LGHNT and CDR2 FRNRAP. Trimming stripped 2 bases from V and 10 bases from J, with 12 bases between. There are 12 residues in the CDR3. In nucleotides, the CDR3 is TGTGCTAGTGGTTTGTGGGCGGGTCGTCAGTACTTC. Its protein is CASGLWAGRQYF. The full variable domain, completed using reference TRBV12-5 and TRBJ2-7, is DARVTQTPRHKVTEMGQEVTMRCQPILGHNTVFWYRQTMMQGLELLAYFRNRAPLDDSGMPKDRFSAEMPDATLATLKIQPSEPRDSAVYFCASGLWAGRQYFGPGTRLTVT.

This clone was detected once. The chain recombines TRBV7-3 with TRBJ2-1; D remains unclear. The V and J ends lost 5 bases and 0 bases respectively, with 11 bases between them. Germline values: CDR1 SGHTA, CDR2 FQGTGA. The CDR3 loop spans 15 amino acids. CDR3 in amino acids: CASSQSGLSYNEQFF. CDR3 coding DNA: TGTGCCAGCAGCCAGTCAGGCCTCTCCTACAATGAGCAGTTCTTC.

The J gene is TRBJ2-1, the V gene TRBV5-8; 13 bases agree with TRBD2. The CDR3 length is 17 residues. Germline-derived CDR1 and CDR2 are SGHTS and YDEGEE. Trimming removed 2 bases from V and 3 bases from J; junction bases left unmatched: 5. The CDR3 protein is CASSFTSGGAVYNEQFF. DNA for the CDR3: TGTGCCAGCAGCTTCACTAGCGGGGGGGCGGTCTACAATGAGCAGTTCTTC.

The CDR3 protein is CASSAREGRGFGANVLTF. DNA of the CDR3: TGTGCCAGCAGCGCTCGCGAGGGCAGGGGATTTGGGGCCAACGTCCTGACTTTC. The gene calls are TRBV9 and TRBJ2-6, with a tentative D call TRBD1 (6 bases). The CDR3 spans 18 residues. Germline V gene lookup returns CDR1 SGDLS and CDR2 YYNGEE. V was shortened by 3 bases and J by 3 bases, with 19 bases between the two germline ends.

The chain couples TRBV19 to TRBJ1-5; D not certain. CDR3 length: 14 amino acids. Trimming stripped 5 bases from V and 7 bases from J, with 15 bases between. Germline CDR1 is LNHDA and CDR2 is SQIVND (reference sequence). CDR3 in DNA: TGTGCCAGTAGTTACGCCTCAGGAGGACAGCCCCAGCATTTT. Translated: CASSYASGGQPQHF.

V is TRBV5-1 and J is TRBJ2-3; 12 positions agree with TRBD2. CDR1 SGHRS and CDR2 YFSETQ come from the germline V gene. The CDR3 totals 19 residues. The V segment lost 0 bases and the J segment 4 bases; nucleotides outside the gene matches: 12. The CDR3 loop reads CASSLVSRLAGAGSDTQYF. The DNA for the CDR3 is TGCGCCAGCAGCTTGGTGTCGCGACTAGCGGGAGCGGGGTCAGATACGCAGTATTTT.

As DNA, the CDR3 is TGCGCCAGCAGCTTATCTCGGACAGGGGGCGAGGAGACCCAGTACTTC. Translation: CASSLSRTGGEETQYF. This chain joins TRBV5-1 and TRBJ2-5; 11 bases are shared with TRBD1. CDR1 and CDR2 from the germline V gene are SGHRS and YFSETQ. The V gene end was trimmed by 2 bases and the J gene end by 5 bases; junction bases not matched to a gene: 8. This CDR3 has 16 amino acids.

CDR3 DNA sequence: TGTGCCAGCAGCTTGGATGTCGGGAGCGGGGAGCTGTTTTTT. It encodes CASSLDVGSGELFF. V is TRBV5-6 and J is TRBJ2-2; D possibly corresponds to TRBD2 (6 bases). Germline values: CDR1 SGHDT, CDR2 YYEEEE. There are 14 residues in the CDR3. Between the trimmed V and J ends, which lost 0 bases and 7 bases, there was a span of 10 bases.

This clone was seen more than once but under ten times. The CDR3 nucleotides read TGTGCCTGGGGTCAGGGGGCTGGAAACACCATATATTTT. It translates to CAWGQGAGNTIYF. The rearrangement uses TRBV30 and TRBJ1-3; 7 nucleotides line up with TRBD1. The length of the CDR3 is 13 residues. Germline assignment: CDR1 GTSNPN and CDR2 SVGIG (reference sequence). Trimming took 5 bases from V and 2 from J; bases not matched to a gene: 3.

The chain carries TRBV5-8 and TRBJ2-3; the D gene is possibly TRBD2 (6 bases). V was shortened by 0 bases and J by 0 bases, with 8 bases between the two germline ends. The germline V gene has CDR1 SGHTS and CDR2 YDEGEE. The CDR3 extends over 15 amino acids. CDR3 in amino acids: CASSLAGASTDTQYF. The CDR3 DNA reads as TGTGCCAGCAGCTTGGCGGGAGCTAGCACAGATACGCAGTATTTT. The full variable domain, in which reference TRBV5-8 and TRBJ2-3 provide the parts outside the CDR3, is EAGVTQSPTHLIKTRGQQATLRCSPISGHTSVYWYQQALGLGLQFLLWYDEGEERNRGNFPPRFSGRQFPNYSSELNVNALELEDSALYLCASSLAGASTDTQYFGPGTRLTVL.

V and J are TRBV5-1 and TRBJ1-3, with 8 bases identical to TRBD1. This CDR3 has 16 amino acids. Per germline, CDR1 SGHRS and CDR2 YFSETQ. V shed 4 bases and J 0 bases; nucleotides not matched to a gene: 6. CDR3 amino acids: CASSLKDRDSGNTIYF. Here the CDR3 DNA reads TGCGCCAGCAGCCTCAAGGACAGGGACTCTGGAAACACCATATATTTT. Full variable domain (remainder filled in from reference TRBV5-1 and TRBJ1-3): KAGVTQTPRYLIKTRGQQVTLSCSPISGHRSVSWYQQTPGQGLQFLFEYFSETQRNKGNFPGRFSGRQFSNSRSEMNVSTLELGDSALYLCASSLKDRDSGNTIYFGEGSWLTVV.

This chain joins TRBV18 and TRBJ2-1; 9 nucleotides match TRBD1. Trimming at V came to 5 bases and at J to 3 bases, leaving 5 bases not matched to a gene. The CDR3 spans 15 residues. Germline lookup yields CDR1 KGHSH and CDR2 LQKENI. The CDR3 loop reads CASSSGTGNYNEQFF. The CDR3 bases are TGTGCCAGCTCATCCGGGACAGGGAACTACAATGAGCAGTTCTTC.

The rearrangement joins TRBV19 to TRBJ1-1, with a tentative D call TRBD1 (6 bases). Trimming stripped 10 bases from V and 8 bases from J, with 20 bases between. This CDR3 comprises 13 residues. In germline, CDR1 is LNHDA, CDR2 SQIVND (reference sequence). The CDR3 is CATYQDSLEEAFF. In DNA form, the CDR3 reads TGTGCCACCTACCAGGACAGCTTAGAAGAAGCTTTCTTT.

This clone is a singleton in its sample. This chain uses TRBV6-5 with TRBJ1-1; no definite D call. The CDR3 spans 14 residues. CDR1 is MNHEY and CDR2 is SVGAGI in the germline V gene. V was cut by 7 bases and J by 0 bases, with 12 bases left in between. CDR3 protein: CASMFATMNTEAFF. The CDR3 bases are TGTGCCAGCATGTTCGCGACTATGAACACTGAAGCTTTCTTT.

The chain links TRBV23-1 to TRBJ2-7, with D maybe TRBD1 (6 bases). TRBV23-1 is marked as an open reading frame, function uncertain. V lost 2 bases to trimming and J lost 4 bases, with 21 bases between them. This CDR3 spans 17 amino acids. The CDR3 coding sequence is TGCGCCAGCAGTCAAACCCACCTGCAGGGGCAGTATTACGAGCAGTACGTC. Encoded protein: CASSQTHLQGQYYEQYV.

The chain carries TRBV19 and TRBJ1-2; tentative D call: TRBD1 (6 bases). Germline CDR1 LNHDA, CDR2 SQIVND (reference sequence). The CDR3 has 12 amino acids. Trimming stripped 3 bases from V and 10 bases from J, with 12 bases between. DNA for the CDR3: TGTGCCAGTAGTATCCGGGACACCGACTACACCTTC. Its protein product is CASSIRDTDYTF.

V usage is TRBV19 and J usage is TRBJ1-4, with D possibly being TRBD1 (6 bases). The V end was cut by 5 bases, the J end by 2 bases, with 15 bases between. Germline-derived CDR1 and CDR2 are LNHDA and SQIVND (reference sequence). The CDR3 extends over 16 amino acids. CDR3: CASSLNTGFTNEKLFF. The DNA of the CDR3 is TGTGCCAGTAGTCTGAATACAGGGTTCACTAATGAAAAACTGTTTTTT.

In the case of this clone: As the CDR3 is not closed by the conserved phenylalanine or tryptophan, this likely results from a read error. The limits of the CDR3 on the DNA are not certain, so only TCRdb's listed CDR3 is given. The chain uses TRBV5-4 and TRBJ1-2. Germline V lookup: CDR1 SGHNT, CDR2 YYREEE (reference sequence). The CDR3 adds up to 11 amino acids, both ends counted. The CDR3 protein is CASSLGRGREV.

This chain uses TRBV5-5 with TRBJ2-3; 7 bases map to TRBD1. Germline V CDR1 and CDR2: SGHKS, YYEKEE (reference sequence). With 4 bases clipped from V and 2 bases from J, the junction kept 13 bases outside the gene matches. CDR3 length: 17 residues. The DNA of the CDR3 is TGTGCCAGCAGCCTGTTGCCGGGACAGATAAACACAGATACGCAGTATTTT. Translating gives CASSLLPGQINTDTQYF. Complete variable domain (other parts from reference TRBV5-5 and TRBJ2-3): DAGVTQSPTHLIKTRGQQVTLRCSPISGHKSVSWYQQVLGQGPQFIFQYYEKEERGRGNFPDRFSARQFPNYSSELNVNALLLGDSALYLCASSLLPGQINTDTQYFGPGTRLTVL.

The V call is TRBV6-1, the J call TRBJ1-2; 7 bases are shared with TRBD1. Germline CDR1 is MNHNS and CDR2 is SASEGT. CDR3 length equals 14 residues. The V and J ends lost 6 bases and 6 bases, in that order; junction bases with no gene match: 10. The CDR3 sequence is CASSPRQGEDGYTF. CDR3 nucleotide sequence: TGTGCCAGCAGCCCCAGACAGGGTGAGGATGGCTACACCTTC.

The chain links TRBV7-2 to TRBJ1-2; D gene unclear. Trimming took 1 base from V and 2 from J, leaving 17 bases between them. CDR1 SGHTA and CDR2 FQGNSA come from the germline V gene. This CDR3 contains 17 residues. CDR3 in DNA: TGTGCCAGCAGCTTAGTGTCAGAAAGACTATCAAACTATGGCTACACCTTC. It codes for CASSLVSERLSNYGYTF. Combining the CDR3 with reference TRBV7-2 and TRBJ1-2 gives the whole variable domain GAGVSQSPSNKVTEKGKDVELRCDPISGHTALYWYRQSLGQGLEFLIYFQGNSAPDKSGLPSDRFSAERTGGSVSTLTIQRTQQEDSAVYLCASSLVSERLSNYGYTFGSGTRLTVV.